The T cell receptor beta chain under discussion was sequenced for a study of STAT5B mutations in CD4+ large granular lymphocyte leukemia. This CDR3 is 17 amino acids long. Only in-frame clones appear in the TCRdb table, and some are missing; sequencing was by immunoSEQ multiplex PCR. The table lists 30,000 to 40,000 clones, 69% of them singletons. This sequence joins TRBV21-1 and TRBJ1-6; the table's D call of TRBD1 was not tested on the DNA. TRBV21-1 is an annotated pseudogene. The TCR comes from a human donor in good health. Sequenced: CD4+ T cells from blood buffy coats. In nucleotides, the CDR3 is TGTGCCAGCAGCAAAGTATTCAGGGAATCCTATAATTCACCCCTCCACTTT. This codes for CASSKVFRESYNSPLHF.